The T cell receptor (beta chain) described here comes from a study of T cell repertoires in cytomegalovirus infection. Study-wide context: Public TCR beta signatures marked donors with CMV infection and the matching HLA.

Each CDR3 protein is one row after TCRdb ran MiXCR on the reads. The sample carries roughly 800,000 distinct CDR3 sequences, around 29% recorded once. The CDR3 is made up of 13 amino acids. Germline CDR1 reads MNHGY; CDR2 reads SAAAGT. Trimming at V came to 7 bases and at J to 6 bases, leaving 6 bases not matched to a gene. Study results and limitations: There were HLA-C-restricted CMV-specific TCR beta clonotypes dominating the ex vivo response.

This clonotype was observed a few times. The antigen remains undetermined. The sample here was cultured CD8+ T cells from PBMCs, taken from culture after CMV antigen stimulation. This rearrangement joins TRBV6-8 to TRBJ1-1; TRBD1 agrees at 9 bases. The sequence derives from a human donor in good health (CMV status not recorded). Some clones in this sample may be carry-over from other donors' samples. CDR3 DNA: TGTGCCAGCACCGGGGACAGGGTCGCTGAAGCTTTCTTT. Translated, it gives CASTGDRVAEAFF.